This TCR beta chain is from a study of T cell responses to AZD1222 COVID-19 vaccine. For the study at large: Second-dose recipients at about 4 or about 12 weeks were treated as one pooled group.

The table came from immunoSEQ multiplex PCR; TCRdb's copy has only in-frame clones and leaves some out. Of roughly 120,000 clones listed, around 84% were seen once; the top ten hold around 12%. Study-wide points: Variant regions that are unmutated are reportedly the target of nearly half of spike-specific TCRs. Breadth and depth of Spike-specific TCRs rose after two AZD1222 doses. Donors skewed white British and female; clonal diversity was possibly underestimated.

The CDR3 has 13 amino acids. V was clipped by 5 bases and J by 10 bases, with 18 bases between them. Germline V lookup: CDR1 SQVTM, CDR2 ANQGSEA. For this clone: Its antigen remains unknown.

The TCR was taken from an adult in good health. The chain uses TRBV29-1 and TRBJ1-5; D not resolved. Specimen: peripheral blood, collected on day 0 of AZD1222 vaccination. The CDR3 DNA sequence: TGCAGCGTTTCGTCAGAGGAGTTTGGTCCCCAGCATTTT. Encoded protein: CSVSSEEFGPQHF.